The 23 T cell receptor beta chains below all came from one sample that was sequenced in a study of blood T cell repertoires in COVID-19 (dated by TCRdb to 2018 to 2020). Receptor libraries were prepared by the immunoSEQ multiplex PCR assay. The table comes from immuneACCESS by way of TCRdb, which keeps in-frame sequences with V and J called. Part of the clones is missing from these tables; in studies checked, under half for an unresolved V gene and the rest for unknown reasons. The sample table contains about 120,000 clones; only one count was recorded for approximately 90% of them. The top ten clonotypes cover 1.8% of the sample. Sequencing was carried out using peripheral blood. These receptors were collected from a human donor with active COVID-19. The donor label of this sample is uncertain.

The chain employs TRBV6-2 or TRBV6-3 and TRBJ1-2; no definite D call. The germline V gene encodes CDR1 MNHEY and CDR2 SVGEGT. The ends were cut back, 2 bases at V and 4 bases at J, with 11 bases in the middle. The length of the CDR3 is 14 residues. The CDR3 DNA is TGTGCCAGCAGTTACCAGACAAGAAGCTATGGCTACACCTTC. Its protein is CASSYQTRSYGYTF.

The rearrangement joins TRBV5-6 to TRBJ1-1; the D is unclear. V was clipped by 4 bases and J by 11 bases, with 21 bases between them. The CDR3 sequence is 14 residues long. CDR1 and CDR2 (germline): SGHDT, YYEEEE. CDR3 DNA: TGTGCCAGCAGCCCGGAAGTCGGAGGAGGAAAGGCTTTCTTT. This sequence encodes CASSPEVGGGKAFF.

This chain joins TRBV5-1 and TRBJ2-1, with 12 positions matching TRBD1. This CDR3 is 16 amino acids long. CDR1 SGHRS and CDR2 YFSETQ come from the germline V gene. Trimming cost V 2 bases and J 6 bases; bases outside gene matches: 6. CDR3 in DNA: TGCGCCAGCAGCTTTCCCGGGACAGGGGGCATCAATGAGCAGTTCTTC. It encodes CASSFPGTGGINEQFF.

CDR3 sequence (DNA): TGTGCCAGCAGCGACCGGGACAGGGGTTACGAGCAGTACTTC. Translation: CASSDRDRGYEQYF. V gene TRBV3-1 (or the pseudogene TRBV3-2) combines with J gene TRBJ2-7; TRBD1 matches 10 bases. The germline V gene encodes CDR1 LGHDT and CDR2 YNNKEL (reference sequence). Germline trimming cut 5 bases from V and 4 bases from J; bases unmatched to any gene: 5. This CDR3 spans 14 amino acids.

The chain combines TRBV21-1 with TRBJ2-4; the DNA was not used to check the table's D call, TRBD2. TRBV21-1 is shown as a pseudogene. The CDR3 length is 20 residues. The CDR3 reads CASSGLLVGNRAIAKNIQYF. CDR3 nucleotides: TGTGCCAGCAGCGGTTTGTTGGTCGGTAACCGTGCCATAGCCAAAAACATTCAGTACTTC.

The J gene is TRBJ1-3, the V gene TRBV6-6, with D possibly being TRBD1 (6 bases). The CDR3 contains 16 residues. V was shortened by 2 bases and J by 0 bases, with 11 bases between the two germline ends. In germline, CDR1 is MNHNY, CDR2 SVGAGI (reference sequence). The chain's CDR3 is CASSYRQETSGNTIYF. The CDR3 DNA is TGTGCCAGCAGTTACCGACAGGAAACCTCTGGAAACACCATATATTTT.

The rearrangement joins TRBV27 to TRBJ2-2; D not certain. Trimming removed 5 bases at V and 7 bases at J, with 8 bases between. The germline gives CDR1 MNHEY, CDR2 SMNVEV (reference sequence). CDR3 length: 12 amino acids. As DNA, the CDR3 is TGTGCCAGCAGTCAACAAAACGGGGAGCTGTTTTTT. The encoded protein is CASSQQNGELFF.

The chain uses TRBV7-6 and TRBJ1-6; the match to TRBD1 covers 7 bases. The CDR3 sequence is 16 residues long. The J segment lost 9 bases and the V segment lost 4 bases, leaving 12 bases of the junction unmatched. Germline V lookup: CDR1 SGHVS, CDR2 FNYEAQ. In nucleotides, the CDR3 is TGTGCCAGCAGCTCCGCGGCGACAGGGAAAGGTTCACCCCTCCACTTT. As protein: CASSSAATGKGSPLHF.

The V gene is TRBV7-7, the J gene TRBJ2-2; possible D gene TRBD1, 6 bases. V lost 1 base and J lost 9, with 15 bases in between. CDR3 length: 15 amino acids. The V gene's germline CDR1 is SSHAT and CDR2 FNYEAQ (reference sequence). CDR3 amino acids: CASSLGPGEVRELFF. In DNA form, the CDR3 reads TGTGCCAGCAGCTTAGGCCCAGGGGAAGTTCGGGAGCTGTTTTTT.

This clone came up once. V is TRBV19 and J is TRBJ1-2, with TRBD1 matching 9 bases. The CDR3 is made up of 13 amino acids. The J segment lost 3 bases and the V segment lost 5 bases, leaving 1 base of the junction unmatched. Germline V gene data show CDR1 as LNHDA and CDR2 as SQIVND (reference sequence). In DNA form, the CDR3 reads TGTGCCAGTAGTGACAGGGGGGACTATGGCTACACCTTC. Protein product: CASSDRGDYGYTF.

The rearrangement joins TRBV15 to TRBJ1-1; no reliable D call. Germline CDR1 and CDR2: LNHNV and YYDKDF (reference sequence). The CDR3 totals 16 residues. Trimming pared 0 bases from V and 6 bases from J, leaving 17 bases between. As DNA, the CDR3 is TGTGCCACCAGCAGAGATTTCGGGATTCGGAGCGCTGAAGCTTTCTTT. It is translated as CATSRDFGIRSAEAFF.

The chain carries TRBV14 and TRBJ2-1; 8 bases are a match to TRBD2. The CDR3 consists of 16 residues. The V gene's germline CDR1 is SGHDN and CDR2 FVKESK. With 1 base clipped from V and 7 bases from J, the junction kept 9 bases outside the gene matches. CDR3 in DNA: TGTGCCAGCAGCCAAGGTATCCAGCGGGGGTTTAATGAGCAGTTCTTC. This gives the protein CASSQGIQRGFNEQFF.

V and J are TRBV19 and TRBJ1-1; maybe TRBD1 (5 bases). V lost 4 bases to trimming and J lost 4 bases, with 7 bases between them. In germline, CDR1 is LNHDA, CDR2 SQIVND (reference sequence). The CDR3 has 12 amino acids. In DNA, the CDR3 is TGTGCCAGTAGTAACAGGTTCACTGAAGCTTTCTTT. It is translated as CASSNRFTEAFF.

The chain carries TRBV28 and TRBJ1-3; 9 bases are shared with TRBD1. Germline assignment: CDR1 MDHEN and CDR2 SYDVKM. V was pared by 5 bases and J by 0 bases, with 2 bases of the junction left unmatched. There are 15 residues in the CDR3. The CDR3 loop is CASSPTGGSGNTIYF. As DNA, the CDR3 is TGTGCCAGCAGTCCGACAGGGGGCTCTGGAAACACCATATATTTT.

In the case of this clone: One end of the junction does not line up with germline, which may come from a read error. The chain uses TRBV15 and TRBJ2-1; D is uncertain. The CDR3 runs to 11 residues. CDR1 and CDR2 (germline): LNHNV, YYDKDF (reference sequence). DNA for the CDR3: TGTGCCACCAGCACCTACTATGAGCAGTTCTTC. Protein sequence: CATSTYYEQFF. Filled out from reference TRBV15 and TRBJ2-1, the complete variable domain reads DAMVIQNPRYQVTQFGKPVTLSCSQTLNHNVMYWYQQKSSQAPKLLFHYYDKDFNNEADTPDNFQSRRPNTSFCFLDIRSPGLGDTAMYLCATSTYYEQFFGPGTRLTVL.

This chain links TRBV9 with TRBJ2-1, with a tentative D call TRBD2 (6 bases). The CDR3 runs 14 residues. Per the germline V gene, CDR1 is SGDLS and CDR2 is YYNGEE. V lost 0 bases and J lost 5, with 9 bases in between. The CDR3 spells CASSVAGVNNEQFF. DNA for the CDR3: TGTGCCAGCAGCGTAGCGGGGGTGAACAATGAGCAGTTCTTC.

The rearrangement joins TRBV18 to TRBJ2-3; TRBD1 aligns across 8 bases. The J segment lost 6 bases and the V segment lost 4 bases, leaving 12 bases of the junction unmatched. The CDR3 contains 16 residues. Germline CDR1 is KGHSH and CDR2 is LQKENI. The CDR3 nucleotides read TGTGCCAGCTCACACCTCAGACAGGGGTCGTCCGATACGCAGTATTTT. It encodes CASSHLRQGSSDTQYF.

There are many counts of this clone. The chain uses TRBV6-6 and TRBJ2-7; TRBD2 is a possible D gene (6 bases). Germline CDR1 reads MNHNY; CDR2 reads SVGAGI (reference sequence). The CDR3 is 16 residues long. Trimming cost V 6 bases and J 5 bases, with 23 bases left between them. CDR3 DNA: TGTGCCAGCAGCTATGGTTTGGGACTTCGAGGGGACGAGCAGTACTTC. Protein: CASSYGLGLRGDEQYF.

This CDR3 reads CATSDRGHQPQHF. CDR3 DNA: TGTGCCACCAGTGACAGGGGCCATCAGCCCCAGCATTTT. The chain uses TRBV24-1 and TRBJ1-5, with D possibly TRBD1 on 6 matching bases. CDR1 and CDR2 (germline): KGHDR, SFDVKD. CDR3 length: 13 amino acids. Trimming cost V 4 bases and J 5 bases, with 8 bases left between them.

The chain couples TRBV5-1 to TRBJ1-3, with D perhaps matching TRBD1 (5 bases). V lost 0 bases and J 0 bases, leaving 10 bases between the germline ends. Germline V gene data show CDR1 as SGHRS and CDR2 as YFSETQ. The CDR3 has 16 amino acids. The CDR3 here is CASSLAGSLSGNTIYF. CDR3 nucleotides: TGCGCCAGCAGCTTGGCAGGGTCTCTCTCTGGAAACACCATATATTTT. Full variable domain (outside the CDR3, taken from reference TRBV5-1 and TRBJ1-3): KAGVTQTPRYLIKTRGQQVTLSCSPISGHRSVSWYQQTPGQGLQFLFEYFSETQRNKGNFPGRFSGRQFSNSRSEMNVSTLELGDSALYLCASSLAGSLSGNTIYFGEGSWLTVV.

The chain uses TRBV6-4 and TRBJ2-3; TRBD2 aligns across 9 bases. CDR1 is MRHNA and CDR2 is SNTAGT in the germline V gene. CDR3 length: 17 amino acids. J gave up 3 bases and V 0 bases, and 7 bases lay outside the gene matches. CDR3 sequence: CASSDSFAGGRTDTQYF. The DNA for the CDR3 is TGTGCCAGCAGTGACTCTTTCGCGGGGGGGCGAACAGATACGCAGTATTTT.

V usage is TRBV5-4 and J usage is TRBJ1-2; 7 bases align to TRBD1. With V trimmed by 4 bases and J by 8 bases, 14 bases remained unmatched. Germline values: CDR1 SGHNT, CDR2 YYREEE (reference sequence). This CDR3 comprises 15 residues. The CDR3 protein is CASSTSGTAGRGYTF. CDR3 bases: TGTGCCAGCAGCACATCCGGGACAGCCGGTCGGGGCTACACCTTC.

The CDR3 region has the DNA TGTGCCAGCAGTCGCCAGGGGCCTGGAAACACCATATATTTT. The encoded protein is CASSRQGPGNTIYF. The chain couples TRBV6-2 or TRBV6-3 to TRBJ1-3; tentative D call: TRBD1 (6 bases). In germline, CDR1 is MNHEY, CDR2 SVGEGT. Trimming removed 5 bases at V and 2 bases at J, with 10 bases between. The CDR3 length is 14 residues.